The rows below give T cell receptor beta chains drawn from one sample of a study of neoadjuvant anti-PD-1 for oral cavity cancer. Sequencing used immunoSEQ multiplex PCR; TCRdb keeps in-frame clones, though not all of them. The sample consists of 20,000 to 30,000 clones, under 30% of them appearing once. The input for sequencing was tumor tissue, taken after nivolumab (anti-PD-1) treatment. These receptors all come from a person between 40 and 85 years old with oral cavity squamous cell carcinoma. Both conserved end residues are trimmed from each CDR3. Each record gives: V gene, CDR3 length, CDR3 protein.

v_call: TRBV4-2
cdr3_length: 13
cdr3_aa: ASSQGGQGNEKLF

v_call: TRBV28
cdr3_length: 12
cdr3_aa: ASSFGSGANVLT

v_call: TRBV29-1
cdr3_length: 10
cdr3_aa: SAGFTDNEQF

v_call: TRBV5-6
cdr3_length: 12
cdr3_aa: ASSVGGGPTEAF

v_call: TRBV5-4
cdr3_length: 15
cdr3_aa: ASSSGPVSAGNNEQF

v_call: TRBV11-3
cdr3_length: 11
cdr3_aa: ASKRGGEETQY

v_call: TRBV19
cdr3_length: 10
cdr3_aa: ARTGAAGEQY

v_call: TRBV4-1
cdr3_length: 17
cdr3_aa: ASSQDLRTASSGANVLT

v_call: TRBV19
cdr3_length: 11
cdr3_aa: ASTRLEGNEQF

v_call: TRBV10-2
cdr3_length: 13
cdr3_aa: ASRGQSSGANVLT

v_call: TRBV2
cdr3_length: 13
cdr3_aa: ASSYRGLTNYGYT

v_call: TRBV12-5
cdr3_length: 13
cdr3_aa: ASGLYSGGPSEQF

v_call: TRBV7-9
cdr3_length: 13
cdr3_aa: ASSRTGGPNYEQY

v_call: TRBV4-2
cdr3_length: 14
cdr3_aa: ASSQITHSSGNTIY

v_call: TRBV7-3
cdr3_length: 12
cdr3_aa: ASSRGLTEDTQY

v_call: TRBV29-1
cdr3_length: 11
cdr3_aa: SVATDRNQPQH

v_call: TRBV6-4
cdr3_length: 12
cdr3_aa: ASSSSGWDNEQF

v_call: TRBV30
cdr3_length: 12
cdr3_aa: AWSVSSGTGEQY

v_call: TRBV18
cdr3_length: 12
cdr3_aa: ASSRLDRNTEAF

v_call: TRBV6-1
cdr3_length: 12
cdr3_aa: ASSPGGAVGEQY